Considering frequency, the clone carrying this TCR beta chain is medium-sized. This sample is drawn from a study of human CD8 memory T cell subsets. TCR beta was sequenced from UMI-tagged 5' RACE libraries. TCRdb re-called the 5' RACE reads, yielding one record per CDR3 amino acid sequence without DNA. The specimen's table records 4,500 to 6,000 distinct CDR3 sequences. This receptor was identified in a human donor in good health. The specimen sequenced was CD8+ effector memory T cells (TEM) sorted from PBMCs. Regarding subset: effector memory CD8 T cells, CCR7- CD45RO+ CD95+.

CDR3 protein: CASSPPGVGANEQYF. V gene TRBV9 combines with J gene TRBJ2-7; the D gene TCRdb calls, TRBD1, cannot be checked with no DNA. The CDR3 length is 15 residues. Germline V gene sequence: CDR1 SGDLS, CDR2 YYNGEE. Complete variable domain (other parts from reference TRBV9 and TRBJ2-7): DSGVTQTPKHLITATGQRVTLRCSPRSGDLSVYWYQQSLDQGLQFLIQYYNGEERAKGNILERFSAQQFPDLHSELNLSSLELGDSALYFCASSPPGVGANEQYFGPGTRLTVT.